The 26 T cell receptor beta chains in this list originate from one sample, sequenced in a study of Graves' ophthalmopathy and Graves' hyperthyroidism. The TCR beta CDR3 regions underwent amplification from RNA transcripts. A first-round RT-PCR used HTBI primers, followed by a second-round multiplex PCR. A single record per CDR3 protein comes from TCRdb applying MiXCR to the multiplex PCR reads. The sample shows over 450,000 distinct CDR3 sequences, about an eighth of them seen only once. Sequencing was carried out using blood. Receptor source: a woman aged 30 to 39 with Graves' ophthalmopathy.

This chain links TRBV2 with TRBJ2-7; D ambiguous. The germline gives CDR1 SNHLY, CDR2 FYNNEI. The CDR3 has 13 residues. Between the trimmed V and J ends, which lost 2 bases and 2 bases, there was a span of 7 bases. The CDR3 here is CASSELGTYEQYF. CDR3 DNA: TGTGCCAGCAGTGAACTAGGGACCTACGAGCAGTACTTC.

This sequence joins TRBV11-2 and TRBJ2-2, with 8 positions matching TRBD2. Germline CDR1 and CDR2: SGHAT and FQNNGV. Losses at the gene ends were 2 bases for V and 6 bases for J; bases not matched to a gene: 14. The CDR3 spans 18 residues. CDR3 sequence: CASSLNLSGTSVPGELFF. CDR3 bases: TGTGCCAGCAGCTTAAATCTTAGCGGGACTAGTGTTCCCGGGGAGCTGTTTTTT. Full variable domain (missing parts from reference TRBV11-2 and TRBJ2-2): EAGVAQSPRYKIIEKRQSVAFWCNPISGHATLYWYQQILGQGPKLLIQFQNNGVVDDSQLPKDRFSAERLKGVDSTLKIQPAKLEDSAVYLCASSLNLSGTSVPGELFFGEGSRLTVL.

In DNA, the CDR3 is TGTGCCAGCAGCTTGCTGCGAGTCACAGATACGCAGTATTTT. This codes for CASSLLRVTDTQYF. The chain carries TRBV7-8 and TRBJ2-3; no firm D call. V was clipped by 3 bases and J by 2 bases, with 9 bases between them. Germline loops: CDR1 SGHVS, CDR2 FQNEAQ. This CDR3 is 14 amino acids long.

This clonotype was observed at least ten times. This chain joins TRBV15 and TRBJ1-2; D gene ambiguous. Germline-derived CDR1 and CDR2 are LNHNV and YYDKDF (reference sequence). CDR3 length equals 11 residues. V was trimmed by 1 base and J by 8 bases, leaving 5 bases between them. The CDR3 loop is CATSRGGGYTF. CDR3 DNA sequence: TGTGCCACCAGCAGAGGCGGGGGCTACACCTTC.

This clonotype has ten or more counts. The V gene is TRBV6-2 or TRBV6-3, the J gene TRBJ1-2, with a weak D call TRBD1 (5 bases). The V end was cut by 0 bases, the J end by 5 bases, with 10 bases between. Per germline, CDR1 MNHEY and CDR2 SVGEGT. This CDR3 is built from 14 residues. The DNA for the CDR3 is TGTGCCAGCAGTTACTCAGGGGACGAGTATGGCTACACCTTC. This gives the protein CASSYSGDEYGYTF.

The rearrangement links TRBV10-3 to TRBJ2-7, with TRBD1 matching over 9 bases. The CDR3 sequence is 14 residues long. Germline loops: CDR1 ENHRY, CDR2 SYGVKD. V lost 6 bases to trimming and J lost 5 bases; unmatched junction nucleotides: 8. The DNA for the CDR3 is TGTGCCATCAGCCGGGACAGGGACAGGGACGAGCAGTACTTC. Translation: CAISRDRDRDEQYF.

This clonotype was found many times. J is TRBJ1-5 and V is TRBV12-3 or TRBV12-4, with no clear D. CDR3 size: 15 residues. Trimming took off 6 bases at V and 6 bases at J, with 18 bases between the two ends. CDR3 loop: CASSPTSEGGQPQHF. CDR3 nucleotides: TGTGCCAGCAGCCCTACAAGTGAAGGAGGTCAGCCCCAGCATTTT.

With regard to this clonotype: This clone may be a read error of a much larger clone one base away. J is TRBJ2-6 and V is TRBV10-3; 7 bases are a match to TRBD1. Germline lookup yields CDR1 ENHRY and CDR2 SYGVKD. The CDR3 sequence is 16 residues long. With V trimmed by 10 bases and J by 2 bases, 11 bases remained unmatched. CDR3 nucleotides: TGTGCCAGCGGTGAAAAGGGGGCTGCTGGGGCCAACGTCCTGACTTTC. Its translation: CASGEKGAAGANVLTF.

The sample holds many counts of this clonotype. CDR3 bases: TGTGCCAGCAGTAATAGTATGAACACTGAAGCTTTCTTT. Its translation: CASSNSMNTEAFF. V usage is TRBV14 and J usage is TRBJ1-1; D gene ambiguous. This CDR3 comprises 13 residues. Trimming stripped 6 bases from V and 0 bases from J, with 8 bases between. From germline, CDR1 is SGHDN and CDR2 FVKESK.

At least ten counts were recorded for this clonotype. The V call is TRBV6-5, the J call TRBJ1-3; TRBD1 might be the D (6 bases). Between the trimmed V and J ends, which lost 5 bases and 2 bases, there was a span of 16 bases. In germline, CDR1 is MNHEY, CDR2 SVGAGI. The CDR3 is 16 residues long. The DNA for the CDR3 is TGTGCCAGCAGTACTCCGGGACAACATCCTGGAAACACCATATATTTT. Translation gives CASSTPGQHPGNTIYF.

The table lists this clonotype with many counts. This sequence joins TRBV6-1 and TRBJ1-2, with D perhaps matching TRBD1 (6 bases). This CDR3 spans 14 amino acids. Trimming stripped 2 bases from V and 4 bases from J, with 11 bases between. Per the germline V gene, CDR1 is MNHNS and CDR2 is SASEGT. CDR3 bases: TGTGCCAGCAGTGAATTTCGGACAGCCTATGGCTACACCTTC. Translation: CASSEFRTAYGYTF.

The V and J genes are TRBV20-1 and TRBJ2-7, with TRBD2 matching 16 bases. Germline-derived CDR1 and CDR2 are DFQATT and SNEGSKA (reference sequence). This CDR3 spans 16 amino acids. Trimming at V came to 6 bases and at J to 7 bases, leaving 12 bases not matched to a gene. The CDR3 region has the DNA TGCAGTGCAGGGACTAGCGGGGGGGGATTCTTACGGGAGCAGTACTTC. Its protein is CSAGTSGGGFLREQYF.

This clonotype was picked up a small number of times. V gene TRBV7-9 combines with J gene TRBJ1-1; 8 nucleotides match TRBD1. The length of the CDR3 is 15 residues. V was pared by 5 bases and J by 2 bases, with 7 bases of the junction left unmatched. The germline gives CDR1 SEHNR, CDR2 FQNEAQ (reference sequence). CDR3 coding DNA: TGTGCCAGCAGCACCGGACAGGGAATTAACACTGAAGCTTTCTTT. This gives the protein CASSTGQGINTEAFF.

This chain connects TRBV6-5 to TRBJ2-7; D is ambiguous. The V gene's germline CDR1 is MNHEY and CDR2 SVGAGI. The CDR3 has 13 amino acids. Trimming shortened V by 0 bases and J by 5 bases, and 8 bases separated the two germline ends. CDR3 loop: CASSYSTRNEQYF. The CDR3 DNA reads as TGTGCCAGCAGTTACTCGACCCGGAACGAGCAGTACTTC.

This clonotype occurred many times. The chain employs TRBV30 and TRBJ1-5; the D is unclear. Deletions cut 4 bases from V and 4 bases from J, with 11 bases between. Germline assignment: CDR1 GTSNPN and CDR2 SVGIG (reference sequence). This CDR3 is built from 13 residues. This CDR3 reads CAWTRGGNQPQHF. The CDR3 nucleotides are TGTGCCTGGACACGGGGTGGAAATCAGCCCCAGCATTTT.

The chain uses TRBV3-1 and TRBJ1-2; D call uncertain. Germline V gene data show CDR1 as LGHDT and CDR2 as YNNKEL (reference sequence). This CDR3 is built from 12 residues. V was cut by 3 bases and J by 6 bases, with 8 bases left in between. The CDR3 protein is CASSHSQNGYTF. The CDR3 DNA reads TGTGCCAGCAGCCATTCACAAAATGGCTACACCTTC.

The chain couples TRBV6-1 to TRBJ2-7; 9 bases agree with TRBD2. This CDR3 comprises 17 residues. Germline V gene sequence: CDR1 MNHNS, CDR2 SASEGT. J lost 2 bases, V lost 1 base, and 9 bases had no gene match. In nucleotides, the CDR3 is TGTGCCAGCAGTGAAGGGATCCTAGCGGGGTTAACCTACGAGCAGTACTTC. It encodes CASSEGILAGLTYEQYF.

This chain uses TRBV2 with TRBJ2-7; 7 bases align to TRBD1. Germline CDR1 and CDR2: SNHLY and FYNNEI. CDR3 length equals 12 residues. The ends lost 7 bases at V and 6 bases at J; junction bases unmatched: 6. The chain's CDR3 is CASNYQGVEQYF. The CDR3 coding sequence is TGTGCCAGCAATTATCAGGGGGTCGAGCAGTACTTC.

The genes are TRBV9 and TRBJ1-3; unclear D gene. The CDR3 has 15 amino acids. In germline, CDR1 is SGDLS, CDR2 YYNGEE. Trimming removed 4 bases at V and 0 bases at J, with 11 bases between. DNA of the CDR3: TGTGCCAGCAGCCTAACAGACCACTCTGGAAACACCATATATTTT. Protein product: CASSLTDHSGNTIYF.

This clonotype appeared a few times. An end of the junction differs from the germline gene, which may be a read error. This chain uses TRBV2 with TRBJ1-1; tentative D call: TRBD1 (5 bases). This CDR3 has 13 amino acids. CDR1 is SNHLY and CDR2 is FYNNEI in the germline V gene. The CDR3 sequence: CASSDRDGETACF. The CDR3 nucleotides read TGTGCCAGCAGTGATCGGGACGGCGAGACGGCTTGCTTT. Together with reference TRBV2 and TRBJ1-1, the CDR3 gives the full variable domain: EPEVTQTPSHQVTQMGQEVILRCVPISNHLYFYWYRQILGQKVEFLVSFYNNEISEKSEIFDDQFSVERPDGSNFTLKIRSTKLEDSAMYFCASSDRDGETACFGQGTRLTVV.

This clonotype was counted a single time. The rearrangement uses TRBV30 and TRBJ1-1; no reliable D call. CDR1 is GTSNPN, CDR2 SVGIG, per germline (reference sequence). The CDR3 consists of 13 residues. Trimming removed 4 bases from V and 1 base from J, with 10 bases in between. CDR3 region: CAWTSNSNTEAFF. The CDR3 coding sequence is TGTGCCTGGACCTCAAACTCGAACACTGAAGCTTTCTTT.

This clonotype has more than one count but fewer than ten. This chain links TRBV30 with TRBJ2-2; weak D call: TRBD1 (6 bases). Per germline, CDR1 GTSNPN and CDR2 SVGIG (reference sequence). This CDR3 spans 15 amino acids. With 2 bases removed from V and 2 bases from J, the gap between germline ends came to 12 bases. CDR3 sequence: CAWSRGGTNTGELFF. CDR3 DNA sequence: TGTGCCTGGAGTCGTGGGGGCACTAACACCGGGGAGCTGTTTTTT.

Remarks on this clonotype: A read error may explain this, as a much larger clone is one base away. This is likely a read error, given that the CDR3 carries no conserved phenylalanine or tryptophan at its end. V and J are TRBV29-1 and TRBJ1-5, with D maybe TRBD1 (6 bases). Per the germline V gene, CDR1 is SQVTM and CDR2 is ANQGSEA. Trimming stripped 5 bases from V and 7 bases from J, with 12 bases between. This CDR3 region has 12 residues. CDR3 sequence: CSVKQGGQPQHL. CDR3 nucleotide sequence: TGCAGCGTTAAACAGGGAGGACAGCCCCAGCATCTT.

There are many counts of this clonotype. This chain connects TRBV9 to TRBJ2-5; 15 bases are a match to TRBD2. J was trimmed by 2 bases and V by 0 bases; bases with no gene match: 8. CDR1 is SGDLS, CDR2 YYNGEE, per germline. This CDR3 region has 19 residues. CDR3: CASSVGGTSGRSGQETQYF. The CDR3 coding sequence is TGTGCCAGCAGCGTAGGTGGGACTAGCGGGAGGTCGGGGCAAGAGACCCAGTACTTC.

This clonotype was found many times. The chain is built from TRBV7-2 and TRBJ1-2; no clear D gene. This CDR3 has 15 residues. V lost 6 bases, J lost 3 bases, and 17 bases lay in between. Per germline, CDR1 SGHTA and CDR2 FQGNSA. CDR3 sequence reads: CASSTRGGLDYGYTF. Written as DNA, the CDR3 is TGTGCCAGCAGTACCCGGGGAGGGTTAGACTATGGCTACACCTTC.

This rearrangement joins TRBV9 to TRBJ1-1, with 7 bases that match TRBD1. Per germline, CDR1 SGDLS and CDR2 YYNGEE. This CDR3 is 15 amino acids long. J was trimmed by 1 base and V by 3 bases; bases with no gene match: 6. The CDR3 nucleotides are TGTGCCAGCAGCGCGACAGGGAGATCGAACACTGAAGCTTTCTTT. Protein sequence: CASSATGRSNTEAFF.